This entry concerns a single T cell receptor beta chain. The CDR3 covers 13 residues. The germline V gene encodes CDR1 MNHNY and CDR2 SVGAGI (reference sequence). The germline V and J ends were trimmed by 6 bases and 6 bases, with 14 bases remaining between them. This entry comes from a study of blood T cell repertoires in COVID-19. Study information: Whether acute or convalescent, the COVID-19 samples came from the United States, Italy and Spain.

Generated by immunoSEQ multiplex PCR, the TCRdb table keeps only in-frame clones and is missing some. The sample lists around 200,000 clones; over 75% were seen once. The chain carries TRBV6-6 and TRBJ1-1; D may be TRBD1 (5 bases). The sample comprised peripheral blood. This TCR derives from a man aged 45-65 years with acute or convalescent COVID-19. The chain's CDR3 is CASRDTVTAEAFF. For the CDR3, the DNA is TGTGCCAGCAGGGACACCGTGACGGCTGAAGCTTTCTTT.